Listed below are T cell receptor beta chains from one sample, sequenced in a study of spatial heterogeneity in lung cancer. TCRdb reanalysed the 5' RACE reads using MiXCR and keeps one entry per CDR3 protein. This sample has under 20,000 distinct CDR3 sequences; around 19% occur once, and the top ten carry more than 13%. The material was PBMCs, obtained at surgery. All receptors come from a male donor with early-stage non-small cell lung cancer. CDR3s include the opening cysteine and the closing phenylalanine or tryptophan. D genes are given only for firm matches. For some rows the clone size is stated as once, few or many, or as a class when expanded; others skip it.

TRBV6-2/TRBV6-3	.	TRBJ1-5	many	TGTGCCAGCAGTTACTCGGGAGGGGGGTCCCAGCATTTT	CASSYSGGGSQHF
TRBV27	.	TRBJ2-7	many	TGTGCCAGCAGTTCTGGAGGAACCTACGAGCAGTACTTC	CASSSGGTYEQYF
TRBV7-7	.	TRBJ2-2	many	TGTGCTAGCAGTAGGGACCCCAGTGGGACCGGGGAGCTGTTTTTT	CASSRDPSGTGELFF
TRBV30	TRBD1	TRBJ1-1	.	TGTGCCTGCCGGACAGGGAACACTGAAGCTTTCTTT	CACRTGNTEAFF
TRBV7-9	.	TRBJ1-4	many	TGTGCCAGCAGCTTAGCTTCAGGAGGTAATGAAAAACTGTTTTTT	CASSLASGGNEKLFF
TRBV6-1	TRBD2	TRBJ2-3	many	TGTGCCAGCAGTCACGTCGGACTAGCTACAGATACGCAGTATTTT	CASSHVGLATDTQYF
TRBV20-1	TRBD1	TRBJ2-3	few	TGCAGTGCTAGAGAACAGGGGCGTATCACAGATACGCAGTATTTT	CSAREQGRITDTQYF
TRBV20-1	TRBD1	TRBJ1-4	few	TGCAGTGCCCAAGTCGGGACAGTTAATGAAAAACTGTTTTTT	CSAQVGTVNEKLFF
TRBV2	.	TRBJ1-1	many	TGTGCCAGCAGGGGGGGGAACACTGAAGCTTTCTTT	CASRGGNTEAFF
TRBV29-1	.	TRBJ2-7	many	TGCAGCGTTGGGACAGACTACGAGCAGTACTTC	CSVGTDYEQYF
TRBV2	TRBD1	TRBJ2-7	medium-sized	TGTGCCAGCAGTGACAGGGGGCGCAACGAGCAGTACTTC	CASSDRGRNEQYF
TRBV7-3	.	TRBJ1-2	many	TGTGCCAGCAGGTTCGCCCGGAACACCCCGACGAGCTATGGCTACACCTTC	CASRFARNTPTSYGYTF
TRBV3-1	.	TRBJ2-2	many	TGTGCCAGCAGGGTCGGGACCGCGAACACCGGGGAGCTGTTTTTT	CASRVGTANTGELFF
TRBV10-2	.	TRBJ2-7	many	TGCGCCAGCAGTGAGTGGGCGCCCTCCTACGAGCAGTACTTC	CASSEWAPSYEQYF
TRBV2	.	TRBJ1-3	many	TGTGCCAGCACTTTAAGAGGGGGACTCCTGATCTCTGGAAACACCATATATTTT	CASTLRGGLLISGNTIYF
TRBV30	.	TRBJ2-2	many	TGTGCCTGGAGTGTAACACTCGGGGAGCTGTTTTTT	CAWSVTLGELFF
TRBV4-1	TRBD2	TRBJ2-2	.	TGCGCCAGCAGCCCAACCGGGACTAGCGGGACTTCCACCGGGGAGCTGTTTTTT	CASSPTGTSGTSTGELFF
TRBV19	.	TRBJ2-3	many	TGTGCCAGTAGTCCTCAGGTGAGGCCAGATACGCAGTATTTT	CASSPQVRPDTQYF
TRBV10-1	.	TRBJ2-1	.	TGCGCCAGCAGCACAACTGCGGGTATCTACAATGAGCAGTTCTTC	CASSTTAGIYNEQFF
TRBV28	.	TRBJ2-1	once	TGTGCCAGCACCATTTGGGGGAGAGATGACGGGCAGTTCTTC	CASTIWGRDDGQFF
TRBV15	.	TRBJ2-5	.	TGTGCCACCAGCAGAGATCTGACACTGGAGACCCAGTACTTC	CATSRDLTLETQYF
TRBV5-6	.	TRBJ1-1	many	TGTGCCAGAGTGACAGGCATGAACACTGAAGCTTTCTTT	CARVTGMNTEAFF
TRBV12-2	.	TRBJ2-2	.	TGTGCAAGTCGCTTATCTGGACGACAACACCGGGAGCTGTTTTTT	CASRLSGRQHRELFF
TRBV7-7	TRBD1	TRBJ2-7	many	TGTGCTAGCAGCTTAGGGGGCAACTCCTACGAGCAGTACTTC	CASSLGGNSYEQYF
TRBV3-1	TRBD2	TRBJ2-2	many	TGTGCCAGCAGCCAAGATCCTCGGCTAGCGGGGGTAGACAGGACCGGGGAGCTGTTTTTT	CASSQDPRLAGVDRTGELFF
TRBV20-1	TRBD2	TRBJ2-7	few	TGCAGTGCTCGCCCGACTAGCGCCTACGAGCAGTACTTC	CSARPTSAYEQYF
TRBV20-1	TRBD2	TRBJ2-1	many	TGCAGTGCTAGAGATCTTGGCGGGGGTGAGCAGTTCTTC	CSARDLGGGEQFF
TRBV7-9	TRBD1	TRBJ2-1	few	TGTGCCAGCAGCTCGACAGGGGGCGGCTACAATGAGCAGTTCTTC	CASSSTGGGYNEQFF
TRBV7-7	.	TRBJ2-7	medium-sized	TGTGCTAGCAGCCCCCCCTCCAGGTTAGCCTACGAGCAGTACTTC	CASSPPSRLAYEQYF
TRBV30	.	TRBJ2-3	.	TGTGCCTGGACTTCACGTAGCAAGGGGACAGATACGCAGTATTTT	CAWTSRSKGTDTQYF
TRBV29-1	.	TRBJ1-2	many	TGCAGCGTTGAAGTGTGGGAGGAAGGCTACACCTTC	CSVEVWEEGYTF
TRBV6-6	TRBD1	TRBJ2-2	few	TGTGCCAGCAGTTCTCGACAGGGCGGCGGGGAGCTGTTTTTT	CASSSRQGGGELFF
TRBV19	TRBD1	TRBJ2-7	many	TGTGCCAGTAGTGGGGGTCCCGGGACAGGGATCGACGAGCAGTACTTC	CASSGGPGTGIDEQYF
TRBV7-9	.	TRBJ2-5	medium-sized	TGTGCCAGCAGCTTAGACGAAGGGGGTCCCCTAGAGACCCAGTACTTC	CASSLDEGGPLETQYF
TRBV4-1	.	TRBJ1-2	few	TGCGCCAGCAGCCAAGATGAGCAGCTCTATGGCTACACCTTC	CASSQDEQLYGYTF
TRBV20-1	.	TRBJ1-1	few	TGCAGTGCTAGAGATGAAGTCGCTGGGCCCATGAACACTGAAGCTTTCTTT	CSARDEVAGPMNTEAFF
TRBV2	TRBD2	TRBJ2-1	few	TGTGCCACCCCAGGGGCTAGCGGGGGGCGGGAGCAGTTCTTC	CATPGASGGREQFF
TRBV7-7	.	TRBJ2-1	many	TGTGCTAGCAGCTTAGAAGGGAAATCCTACAATGAGCAGTTCTTC	CASSLEGKSYNEQFF
TRBV6-5	.	TRBJ2-7	.	TGTGCCAGCAGTTCCCCCGGGATTTCCTACGAGCAGTACTTC	CASSSPGISYEQYF
TRBV4-2	TRBD1	TRBJ1-4	.	TGTGCCAGCAGTCAGAACCAGGGGGTTGGGGTTAATGAAAAACTGTTTTTT	CASSQNQGVGVNEKLFF
TRBV20-1	.	TRBJ1-4	medium-sized	TGCAGTGCTATGGGAACCGAAACAACTAATGAAAAACTGTTTTTT	CSAMGTETTNEKLFF
TRBV10-2	TRBD2	TRBJ2-3	many	TGCGCCAGCAGACTGGCGGGGGGAGTAGATACGCAGTATTTT	CASRLAGGVDTQYF
TRBV6-5	TRBD2	TRBJ2-1	many	TGTGCCAGCAGTTACACTAGCGGGGGTGAAAGTCAGCAGTTCTTC	CASSYTSGGESQQFF
TRBV12-3/TRBV12-4	TRBD1	TRBJ2-2	many	TGTGCCAGCAGTTTAGCAGGGGGCTGGGACACCGGGGAGCTGTTTTTT	CASSLAGGWDTGELFF
TRBV19	TRBD2	TRBJ2-1	many	TGTGCCAGTAGTATAACTAGCGGGGTCTACAATGAGCAGTTCTTC	CASSITSGVYNEQFF
TRBV11-2	.	TRBJ2-1	many	TGTGCCAGCAGCTTAAGTACGCGGGATGAGCAGTTCTTC	CASSLSTRDEQFF
TRBV30	.	TRBJ1-1	.	TGTGCCTGGAGAAGCAGGGACTCATTTTTCATGAACACTGAAGCTTTCTTT	CAWRSRDSFFMNTEAFF
TRBV5-4	.	TRBJ1-6	few	TGTGCCAGCAGCTACGCGGGGCAGGGTAATAATTCACCCCTCCACTTT	CASSYAGQGNNSPLHF
TRBV6-6	.	TRBJ2-1	.	TGTGCCAGCAGTTTTGGGTTCTACAATGAGCAGTTCTTC	CASSFGFYNEQFF
TRBV20-1	.	TRBJ2-3	.	TGCAGTGCTAGAGGCCTGTTTGGGGGGGGGCCCAGAGATACGCAGTATTTT	CSARGLFGGGPRDTQYF